This TCR beta chain came from a study of regulatory T cells in long-lasting Graves disease. Researchers made TCR beta libraries by using iRepertoire HTBI primers and running Arm-PCR on CDR3 regions. TCRdb reprocessed the multiplex PCR reads via MiXCR and lists one record per CDR3 protein. Among around 500,000 distinct CDR3 sequences listed, 15% to 20% were seen once. On this clonotype itself: Its target is unknown.

Study observations and caveats: Peripheral blood, not thyroid tissue, was the sole material studied.

The germline V gene encodes CDR1 MGHRA and CDR2 YSYEKL. There are 16 residues in the CDR3. Trimming removed 2 bases at V and 1 base at J, with 14 bases between. Time point meaning: newly diagnosed GD, antithyroid drugs for less than 3 months. Making the TCR library involved RNA that had been extracted from PBMCs. These sequences were also reported in another study, on T cells in Graves' hyperthyroidism and ophthalmopathy. As reported in that work: The blood repertoire included most of the expanded thyroid clonotypes above 0.001. Before onset, by a median of around 6.4 months, the model predicted ophthalmopathy.

This receptor was identified in a middle-aged woman with Graves disease. The starting material was peripheral blood mononuclear cells (PBMCs), obtained at new diagnosis, from a patient treated with antithyroid drugs. The chain is built from TRBV4-1 and TRBJ1-1; a weak D match, TRBD1 (5 bases). This chain's CDR3 is CASSQLRDPGNTEAFF. In DNA form, the CDR3 reads TGCGCCAGCAGCCAATTAAGGGACCCGGGGAACACTGAAGCTTTCTTT.